The present entry profiles one TCR beta chain with its context. What it recognizes is unknown. V was pared by 5 bases and J by 2 bases, with 14 bases between. Germline CDR1 SGHKS, CDR2 YYEKEE (reference sequence). There are 14 residues in the CDR3. These data belong to a study of brain T cells in children with intractable seizures. Regarding the study as a whole: Clones missing pre-surgery may reflect undersampling of that blood sample. HCMV serostatus was not known, and viral specificity came from CDR3 similarity only.

Time point meaning: blood from clinic visit 5 months post-surgery; TSC patient then seizure free. The sequenced cases were selected for having the highest brain T cell transcript signatures. Before surgery, patients took at least one anti-epileptic drug. Assay used: immunoSEQ multiplex PCR; TCRdb lists only in-frame clones, some missing. The sample has hundreds of thousands of clones; more than 85% are singletons. This chain connects TRBV5-5 to TRBJ2-7; D gene ambiguous. The material sequenced was peripheral blood, taken 4 to 5 months after surgery. The source is a boy less than two years old with tuberous sclerosis and intractable seizures. CDR3 nucleotides: TGTGCCAGCAGAGTGGGCGGCCCAACCTACGAGCAGTACTTC. It is translated as CASRVGGPTYEQYF.